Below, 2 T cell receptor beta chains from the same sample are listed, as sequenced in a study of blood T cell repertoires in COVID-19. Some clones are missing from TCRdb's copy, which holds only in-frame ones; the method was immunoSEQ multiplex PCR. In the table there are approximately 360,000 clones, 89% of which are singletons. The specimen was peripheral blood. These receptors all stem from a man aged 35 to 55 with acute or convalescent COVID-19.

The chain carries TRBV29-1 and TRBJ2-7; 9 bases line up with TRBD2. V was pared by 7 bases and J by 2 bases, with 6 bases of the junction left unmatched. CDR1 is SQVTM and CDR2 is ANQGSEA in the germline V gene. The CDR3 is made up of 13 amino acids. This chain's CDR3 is CSAVAGEAYEQYF. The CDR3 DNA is TGCAGCGCCGTAGCGGGGGAGGCCTACGAGCAGTACTTC.

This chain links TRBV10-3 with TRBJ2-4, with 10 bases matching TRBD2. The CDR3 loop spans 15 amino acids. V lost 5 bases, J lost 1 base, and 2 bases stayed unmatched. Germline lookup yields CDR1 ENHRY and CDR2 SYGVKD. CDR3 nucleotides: TGTGCCATCAGTAATAGCGGGGGGGCCAAAAACATTCAGTACTTC. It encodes CAISNSGGAKNIQYF.